This TCR beta chain was identified during a study of T cell responses to AZD1222 COVID-19 vaccine. At the level of the study: The study pooled second doses at about 4 or about 12 weeks. Broader study findings: The CD4 TCRs associated with vaccination extended across spike and predominated at 160-218 and 743-854. Nearly half of spike-specific TCRs reportedly target unmutated variant regions. Clonal diversity may have been underestimated, and the donors were mostly white British, with more females than males.

About this clone: Antigen specificity is unknown.

TCRdb's copy holds only in-frame clones and misses some; the assay was immunoSEQ multiplex PCR. The table records 110,000 to 150,000 clones, about 91% of them present only once. V was clipped by 6 bases and J by 0 bases, with 9 bases between them. The CDR3 spans 13 residues. Germline V gene sequence: CDR1 SGHDN, CDR2 FVKESK. The specimen was peripheral blood, collected on day 0 of AZD1222 vaccination. The chain links TRBV14 to TRBJ2-7; D is possibly TRBD1 (5 bases). The sequence was obtained from an adult in good health. The DNA of the CDR3 is TGTGCCAGCAGGAAAGACAGCTCCTACGAGCAGTACTTC. It codes for CASRKDSSYEQYF.